The source of this T cell receptor (beta chain) is a study of CD8+CD57+ T cells in acquired aplastic anemia. Findings of the study overall: The study found no significant CD8+ Simpson's diversity difference between patients and controls.

This clonotype was found once. The antigen remains unidentified. The J segment lost 10 bases and the V segment lost 3 bases, leaving 10 bases of the junction unmatched. The germline gives CDR1 DFQATT, CDR2 SNEGSKA (reference sequence). The CDR3 contains 14 residues. CD8+CD57+ cell expansion, shown by flow cytometry, had occurred in the patients selected for sequencing. Every one of the patients had aplastic anemia (severe, acquired). The use of genomic DNA as template underpinned the TCR beta VDJ and CDR3 profiling. TCRdb re-called the reads through MiXCR, storing one row per CDR3 protein. The sample includes 150,000 or so distinct CDR3 sequences, roughly 43% seen only once; the top ten take about 1%.

The sample taken for sequencing was sorted CD4+, CD8+, or CD8+CD57+ T cells (not recorded which) from PBMCs. This sequence originates from a human donor with aplastic anemia. The chain has TRBV20-1 and TRBJ2-1; 9 positions agree with TRBD2. CDR3 coding DNA: TGCAGTGCTAGTCGGCTAGCGGGAAGTACAGAGCAGTTCTTC. It translates to CSASRLAGSTEQFF.